These 30 T cell receptor beta chains were all obtained from the same sample, sequenced in a study of blood T cell repertoires in COVID-19. Libraries were prepared by immunoSEQ multiplex PCR; TCRdb keeps only in-frame clonotypes and omits some of them. Here the sample spans 100,000 to 120,000 clones, approximately 82% being singletons. Specimen: peripheral blood. The receptors derive from an elderly woman with acute or convalescent COVID-19.

The CDR3 coding sequence is TGTGCCAGCAGTGAAACCACAAATTCTGGCTACACCTTC. This codes for CASSETTNSGYTF. This chain connects TRBV2 to TRBJ1-2; D is undetermined. Trimming removed 2 bases at V and 7 bases at J, with 11 bases between. The CDR3 totals 13 residues. The V gene's germline CDR1 is SNHLY and CDR2 FYNNEI.

For this clone: Other nucleotide sequences in the sample specify the same CDR3. The chain carries TRBV7-2 and TRBJ2-1; perhaps TRBD1 as D (6 bases). This CDR3 contains 15 residues. The germline V and J ends were trimmed by 1 base and 2 bases, with 9 bases remaining between them. CDR1 and CDR2 from the germline V gene are SGHTA and FQGNSA. CDR3 in DNA: TGTGCCAGCAGCTTAGGCCAGGGGACCTACAATGAGCAGTTCTTC. This encodes CASSLGQGTYNEQFF.

The rearrangement uses TRBV5-1 and TRBJ1-4, with D possibly matching TRBD1 (6 bases). Germline V lookup: CDR1 SGHRS, CDR2 YFSETQ. V dropped 3 bases and J dropped 5 bases, with 11 bases sitting between them. This CDR3 has 14 amino acids. In nucleotides, the CDR3 is TGCGCCAGCAGCTCTACAGGGCGCAATGAAAAACTGTTTTTT. Translating gives CASSSTGRNEKLFF.

The chain combines TRBV4-2 with TRBJ2-4; D perhaps matches TRBD2 (5 bases). The CDR3 is 15 residues long. Trimming removed 1 base at V and 4 bases at J, with 11 bases between. The V gene's germline CDR1 is LGHNA and CDR2 YNFKEQ. The CDR3 loop reads CASSQASGIKNIQYF. The CDR3 coding sequence is TGTGCCAGCAGCCAAGCCAGCGGCATTAAAAACATTCAGTACTTC.

The chain couples TRBV3-1 (or the pseudogene TRBV3-2) to TRBJ1-6; D gene uncertain. CDR1 is LGHDT, CDR2 YNNKEL, per germline (reference sequence). The length of the CDR3 is 20 residues. V lost 0 bases to trimming and J lost 11 bases, with 29 bases between them. The CDR3 here is CASSQESKLSSLVTYPPLHF. DNA of the CDR3: TGTGCCAGCAGCCAAGAGTCGAAGCTTAGTTCCCTTGTAACCTATCCACCCCTCCACTTT.

V is TRBV10-3 and J is TRBJ1-5; TRBD1 agrees at 8 bases. With 4 bases clipped from V and 9 bases from J, the junction kept 8 bases outside the gene matches. The CDR3 loop spans 14 amino acids. CDR1 and CDR2 (germline): ENHRY, SYGVKD. The DNA of the CDR3 is TGTGCCATCAGTGGGGACAGGAGCACGGGGCCCCAGCATTTT. This sequence encodes CAISGDRSTGPQHF.

J is TRBJ1-3 and V is TRBV5-1; D is unresolved. Germline V gene lookup returns CDR1 SGHRS and CDR2 YFSETQ. The CDR3 sequence is 14 residues long. Trimming took off 4 bases at V and 0 bases at J, with 8 bases between the two ends. The CDR3 nucleotides read TGCGCCAGCAGCCAGACACGCTCTGGAAACACCATATATTTT. Translated: CASSQTRSGNTIYF.

This chain joins TRBV16 and TRBJ1-5; D may be TRBD1 (5 bases). The CDR3 runs to 12 residues. V lost 0 bases to trimming and J lost 12 bases, with 9 bases between them. CDR1 KGHSY and CDR2 FQNENV come from the germline V gene. CDR3 nucleotides: TGTGCCAGCAGCCAATCAGGACAACGCCAGCATTTT. Encoded protein: CASSQSGQRQHF.

This clone was picked up a small number of times. The V gene is TRBV9, the J gene TRBJ2-3; no clear D gene. Germline values: CDR1 SGDLS, CDR2 YYNGEE. Trimming pared 0 bases from V and 1 base from J, leaving 12 bases between. There are 16 residues in the CDR3. The CDR3 region is CASSVDGSQGTDTQYF. In DNA, the CDR3 is TGTGCCAGCAGCGTAGACGGCTCCCAGGGCACAGATACGCAGTATTTT.

The gene calls are TRBV3-1 (or the pseudogene TRBV3-2) and TRBJ2-7; 7 bases line up with TRBD2. CDR1 LGHDT and CDR2 YNNKEL come from the germline V gene (reference sequence). V was pared by 0 bases and J by 2 bases, with 7 bases of the junction left unmatched. This CDR3 is built from 16 residues. The CDR3 sequence is CASSQDGQRGTYEQYF. The CDR3 nucleotides read TGTGCCAGCAGCCAAGATGGCCAGCGGGGAACCTACGAGCAGTACTTC.

The V and J genes are TRBV7-9 and TRBJ1-6; TRBD1 aligns across 7 bases. V shed 5 bases and J 3 bases; nucleotides not matched to a gene: 4. The CDR3 loop spans 15 amino acids. Germline V gene lookup returns CDR1 SEHNR and CDR2 FQNEAQ (reference sequence). The chain's CDR3 is CASSPGGIYNSPLHF. The CDR3 DNA sequence: TGTGCCAGCAGCCCAGGGGGGATCTATAATTCACCCCTCCACTTT. The variable domain in full, with the rest retrieved from reference TRBV7-9 and TRBJ1-6, is DTGVSQNPRHKITKRGQNVTFRCDPISEHNRLYWYRQTLGQGPEFLTYFQNEAQLEKSRLLSDRFSAERPKGSFSTLEIQRTEQGDSAMYLCASSPGGIYNSPLHFGNGTRLTVT.

This clone was found once. The V and J genes are TRBV14 and TRBJ1-2; perhaps TRBD1 as D (6 bases). Trimming cost V 5 bases and J 5 bases, with 15 bases left between them. From germline, CDR1 is SGHDN and CDR2 FVKESK. The CDR3 sequence is 14 residues long. CDR3 in amino acids: CASSGTIRGYGYTF. In DNA, the CDR3 is TGTGCCAGCAGCGGGACAATCCGAGGGTATGGCTACACCTTC.

The chain couples TRBV19 to TRBJ2-3, with D possibly being TRBD1 (5 bases). Germline V gene data show CDR1 as LNHDA and CDR2 as SQIVND (reference sequence). V gave up 4 bases and J gave up 8 bases, with 22 bases separating them. This CDR3 contains 16 residues. CDR3 in DNA: TGTGCCAGTAGTAACCGAGGACATGTCCCTCTCATTACGCAGTATTTT. It specifies CASSNRGHVPLITQYF. Supplemented by reference TRBV19 and TRBJ2-3, the full variable domain reads DGGITQSPKYLFRKEGQNVTLSCEQNLNHDAMYWYRQDPGQGLRLIYYSQIVNDFQKGDIAEGYSVSREKKESFPLTVTSAQKNPTAFYLCASSNRGHVPLITQYFGPGTRLTVL.

This CDR3 reads CASSQRLASHTDTQYF. CDR3 nucleotides: TGTGCCAGCAGCCAGCGGCTAGCATCCCACACAGATACGCAGTATTTT. The chain combines TRBV4-2 with TRBJ2-3; tentative D call: TRBD2 (5 bases). The CDR3 loop spans 16 amino acids. Germline-derived CDR1 and CDR2 are LGHNA and YNFKEQ. Between the trimmed V and J ends, which lost 3 bases and 2 bases, there was a span of 15 bases.

This clone has only a few counts. The V gene is TRBV6-2 or TRBV6-3, the J gene TRBJ1-2, with unresolved D. The length of the CDR3 is 14 residues. The germline gives CDR1 MNHEY, CDR2 SVGEGT. Trimming cost V 2 bases and J 4 bases, with 11 bases left between them. The CDR3 reads CASSYGSPIYGYTF. The DNA of the CDR3 is TGTGCCAGCAGTTACGGGAGCCCCATCTATGGCTACACCTTC.

This chain joins TRBV10-1 and TRBJ2-7, with a tentative D call TRBD2 (5 bases). V lost 2 bases and J 4 bases, leaving 9 bases between the germline ends. CDR1 is WNHNN and CDR2 is SYGVQD in the germline V gene (reference sequence). CDR3 length: 13 amino acids. CDR3 region: CASSENGRYEQYF. The CDR3 region has the DNA TGCGCCAGCAGTGAGAATGGGAGATACGAGCAGTACTTC.

This clone was counted many times. This chain joins TRBV2 and TRBJ1-6; TRBD1 might be the D (5 bases). The germline gives CDR1 SNHLY, CDR2 FYNNEI. The CDR3 loop spans 14 amino acids. V was clipped by 2 bases and J by 8 bases, with 10 bases between them. The DNA for the CDR3 is TGTGCCAGCAGTGAACAGGGCGTTCATTCACCCCTCCACTTT. The encoded protein is CASSEQGVHSPLHF.

This rearrangement joins TRBV2 to TRBJ2-1; 10 nucleotides match TRBD1. The germline CDR1 and CDR2 sequences are SNHLY and FYNNEI. This CDR3 is 14 amino acids long. V lost 8 bases to trimming and J lost 3 bases; unmatched junction nucleotides: 4. The CDR3 region has the DNA TGTGCCAGCGGCCGGGACAGGGGCTACAATGAGCAGTTCTTC. It encodes CASGRDRGYNEQFF.

The genes are TRBV4-1 and TRBJ1-2; TRBD1 might be the D (6 bases). The germline gives CDR1 MGHRA, CDR2 YSYEKL. Trimming removed 0 bases from V and 2 bases from J, with 10 bases in between. The CDR3 sequence is 15 residues long. The CDR3 DNA reads as TGCGCCAGCAGCCAAGATTGGACAGTGAACTATGGCTACACCTTC. This sequence encodes CASSQDWTVNYGYTF.

The chain has TRBV2 and TRBJ1-5; 9 bases line up with TRBD1. Germline CDR1 SNHLY, CDR2 FYNNEI. CDR3 length: 15 residues. V lost 0 bases, J lost 6 bases, and 3 bases stayed unmatched. CDR3: CASSEAHRGPQPQHF. In DNA, the CDR3 is TGTGCCAGCAGTGAAGCCCACAGGGGGCCTCAGCCCCAGCATTTT. Combining the CDR3 with reference TRBV2 and TRBJ1-5 gives the whole variable domain EPEVTQTPSHQVTQMGQEVILRCVPISNHLYFYWYRQILGQKVEFLVSFYNNEISEKSEIFDDQFSVERPDGSNFTLKIRSTKLEDSAMYFCASSEAHRGPQPQHFGDGTRLSIL.

V gene TRBV7-2 combines with J gene TRBJ2-3; TRBD2 might be the D (7 bases). The V gene lost 6 bases and the J gene lost 3 bases, with 13 bases spanning the gap. Per germline, CDR1 SGHTA and CDR2 FQGNSA. The CDR3 covers 14 residues. The CDR3 protein is CASRSKGGTDTQYF. The CDR3 nucleotides are TGTGCCAGCAGATCGAAGGGGGGGACAGATACGCAGTATTTT.

This chain uses TRBV5-6 with TRBJ1-2, with 8 bases fitting TRBD1. J gave up 4 bases and V 0 bases, and 5 bases lay outside the gene matches. This CDR3 is built from 15 residues. Germline CDR1 is SGHDT and CDR2 is YYEEEE. The CDR3 region has the DNA TGTGCCAGCAGCTTGGGACAGGGGTCCCGCTATGGCTACACCTTC. Translating it yields CASSLGQGSRYGYTF.

The chain joins TRBV5-1 to TRBJ2-5; 12 bases match TRBD2. Germline V gives CDR1 SGHRS, CDR2 YFSETQ. The CDR3 loop spans 17 amino acids. V shed 2 bases, J shed 9 bases, and the junction held 14 bases outside the gene matches. The CDR3 coding sequence is TGCGCCAGCAGCTTAAAGACTAGCGGGGGCGTTCTGGTTGCCCAGTACTTC. Its protein is CASSLKTSGGVLVAQYF.

This clone occurred a few times. V gene TRBV27 combines with J gene TRBJ2-2; 9 bases are shared with TRBD1. Trimming cost V 4 bases and J 6 bases; bases outside gene matches: 6. CDR1 is MNHEY and CDR2 is SMNVEV in the germline V gene (reference sequence). CDR3 length: 15 residues. CDR3 nucleotides: TGTGCCAGCAGTTCAACAGGGGGCCGGGCCGGGGAGCTGTTTTTT. Amino acid sequence: CASSSTGGRAGELFF.

This chain connects TRBV30 to TRBJ1-2; D unresolved. This CDR3 region has 13 residues. CDR1 and CDR2 (germline): GTSNPN, SVGIG (reference sequence). Deletions cut 4 bases from V and 7 bases from J, with 16 bases between. The CDR3 nucleotides read TGTGCCTGGAACGAGGCAGACTTAACTGGCTACACCTTC. Protein sequence: CAWNEADLTGYTF.

For the CDR3, the DNA is TGTGCCAGTAGTATAGGATTGGGCAGGGTGGGGTCCTACAATGAGCAGTTCTTC. Protein product: CASSIGLGRVGSYNEQFF. The V call is TRBV19, the J call TRBJ2-1, with D perhaps matching TRBD1 (5 bases). The V gene's germline CDR1 is LNHDA and CDR2 SQIVND (reference sequence). V was shortened by 1 base and J by 1 base, with 17 bases between the two germline ends. The CDR3 length is 18 residues.

The gene calls are TRBV5-1 and TRBJ2-2, with 8 bases aligning to TRBD1. This CDR3 is built from 17 residues. J was trimmed by 3 bases and V by 1 base; bases with no gene match: 8. From germline, CDR1 is SGHRS and CDR2 YFSETQ. DNA of the CDR3: TGCGCCAGCAGCTTGAATCGTCAGGGGGCGGACACCGGGGAGCTGTTTTTT. Translating gives CASSLNRQGADTGELFF. The whole variable domain, filled in from reference TRBV5-1 and TRBJ2-2, reads KAGVTQTPRYLIKTRGQQVTLSCSPISGHRSVSWYQQTPGQGLQFLFEYFSETQRNKGNFPGRFSGRQFSNSRSEMNVSTLELGDSALYLCASSLNRQGADTGELFFGEGSRLTVL.

V gene TRBV7-2 combines with J gene TRBJ1-2; TRBD1 might be the D (5 bases). CDR3 size: 13 residues. Germline CDR1 is SGHTA and CDR2 is FQGNSA. Trimming left V 4 bases short and J 3 bases short, with 9 bases between. The CDR3 region has the DNA TGTGCCAGCAGCTCAGGGATCGACTATGGCTACACCTTC. It specifies CASSSGIDYGYTF.

The sample holds a few counts of this clone. V and J are TRBV5-6 and TRBJ2-7; D is uncertain. Trimming took 1 base from V and 0 from J, leaving 14 bases between them. Germline V lookup: CDR1 SGHDT, CDR2 YYEEEE. The CDR3 is made up of 16 amino acids. The CDR3 sequence is CASSLWASVRSYEQYF. The DNA for the CDR3 is TGTGCCAGCAGCTTGTGGGCGTCAGTCCGCTCCTACGAGCAGTACTTC.

This chain connects TRBV7-2 to TRBJ2-1; TRBD2 matches 8 bases. CDR1 and CDR2 (germline): SGHTA, FQGNSA. This CDR3 is built from 17 residues. Trimming cost V 1 base and J 3 bases; bases outside gene matches: 8. In DNA form, the CDR3 reads TGTGCCAGCAGCTTAGTCTCTTCAAGCGGGAGCTACAATGAGCAGTTCTTC. Protein sequence: CASSLVSSSGSYNEQFF. The full variable domain, its missing parts supplied by reference TRBV7-2 and TRBJ2-1, is GAGVSQSPSNKVTEKGKDVELRCDPISGHTALYWYRQSLGQGLEFLIYFQGNSAPDKSGLPSDRFSAERTGGSVSTLTIQRTQQEDSAVYLCASSLVSSSGSYNEQFFGPGTRLTVL.